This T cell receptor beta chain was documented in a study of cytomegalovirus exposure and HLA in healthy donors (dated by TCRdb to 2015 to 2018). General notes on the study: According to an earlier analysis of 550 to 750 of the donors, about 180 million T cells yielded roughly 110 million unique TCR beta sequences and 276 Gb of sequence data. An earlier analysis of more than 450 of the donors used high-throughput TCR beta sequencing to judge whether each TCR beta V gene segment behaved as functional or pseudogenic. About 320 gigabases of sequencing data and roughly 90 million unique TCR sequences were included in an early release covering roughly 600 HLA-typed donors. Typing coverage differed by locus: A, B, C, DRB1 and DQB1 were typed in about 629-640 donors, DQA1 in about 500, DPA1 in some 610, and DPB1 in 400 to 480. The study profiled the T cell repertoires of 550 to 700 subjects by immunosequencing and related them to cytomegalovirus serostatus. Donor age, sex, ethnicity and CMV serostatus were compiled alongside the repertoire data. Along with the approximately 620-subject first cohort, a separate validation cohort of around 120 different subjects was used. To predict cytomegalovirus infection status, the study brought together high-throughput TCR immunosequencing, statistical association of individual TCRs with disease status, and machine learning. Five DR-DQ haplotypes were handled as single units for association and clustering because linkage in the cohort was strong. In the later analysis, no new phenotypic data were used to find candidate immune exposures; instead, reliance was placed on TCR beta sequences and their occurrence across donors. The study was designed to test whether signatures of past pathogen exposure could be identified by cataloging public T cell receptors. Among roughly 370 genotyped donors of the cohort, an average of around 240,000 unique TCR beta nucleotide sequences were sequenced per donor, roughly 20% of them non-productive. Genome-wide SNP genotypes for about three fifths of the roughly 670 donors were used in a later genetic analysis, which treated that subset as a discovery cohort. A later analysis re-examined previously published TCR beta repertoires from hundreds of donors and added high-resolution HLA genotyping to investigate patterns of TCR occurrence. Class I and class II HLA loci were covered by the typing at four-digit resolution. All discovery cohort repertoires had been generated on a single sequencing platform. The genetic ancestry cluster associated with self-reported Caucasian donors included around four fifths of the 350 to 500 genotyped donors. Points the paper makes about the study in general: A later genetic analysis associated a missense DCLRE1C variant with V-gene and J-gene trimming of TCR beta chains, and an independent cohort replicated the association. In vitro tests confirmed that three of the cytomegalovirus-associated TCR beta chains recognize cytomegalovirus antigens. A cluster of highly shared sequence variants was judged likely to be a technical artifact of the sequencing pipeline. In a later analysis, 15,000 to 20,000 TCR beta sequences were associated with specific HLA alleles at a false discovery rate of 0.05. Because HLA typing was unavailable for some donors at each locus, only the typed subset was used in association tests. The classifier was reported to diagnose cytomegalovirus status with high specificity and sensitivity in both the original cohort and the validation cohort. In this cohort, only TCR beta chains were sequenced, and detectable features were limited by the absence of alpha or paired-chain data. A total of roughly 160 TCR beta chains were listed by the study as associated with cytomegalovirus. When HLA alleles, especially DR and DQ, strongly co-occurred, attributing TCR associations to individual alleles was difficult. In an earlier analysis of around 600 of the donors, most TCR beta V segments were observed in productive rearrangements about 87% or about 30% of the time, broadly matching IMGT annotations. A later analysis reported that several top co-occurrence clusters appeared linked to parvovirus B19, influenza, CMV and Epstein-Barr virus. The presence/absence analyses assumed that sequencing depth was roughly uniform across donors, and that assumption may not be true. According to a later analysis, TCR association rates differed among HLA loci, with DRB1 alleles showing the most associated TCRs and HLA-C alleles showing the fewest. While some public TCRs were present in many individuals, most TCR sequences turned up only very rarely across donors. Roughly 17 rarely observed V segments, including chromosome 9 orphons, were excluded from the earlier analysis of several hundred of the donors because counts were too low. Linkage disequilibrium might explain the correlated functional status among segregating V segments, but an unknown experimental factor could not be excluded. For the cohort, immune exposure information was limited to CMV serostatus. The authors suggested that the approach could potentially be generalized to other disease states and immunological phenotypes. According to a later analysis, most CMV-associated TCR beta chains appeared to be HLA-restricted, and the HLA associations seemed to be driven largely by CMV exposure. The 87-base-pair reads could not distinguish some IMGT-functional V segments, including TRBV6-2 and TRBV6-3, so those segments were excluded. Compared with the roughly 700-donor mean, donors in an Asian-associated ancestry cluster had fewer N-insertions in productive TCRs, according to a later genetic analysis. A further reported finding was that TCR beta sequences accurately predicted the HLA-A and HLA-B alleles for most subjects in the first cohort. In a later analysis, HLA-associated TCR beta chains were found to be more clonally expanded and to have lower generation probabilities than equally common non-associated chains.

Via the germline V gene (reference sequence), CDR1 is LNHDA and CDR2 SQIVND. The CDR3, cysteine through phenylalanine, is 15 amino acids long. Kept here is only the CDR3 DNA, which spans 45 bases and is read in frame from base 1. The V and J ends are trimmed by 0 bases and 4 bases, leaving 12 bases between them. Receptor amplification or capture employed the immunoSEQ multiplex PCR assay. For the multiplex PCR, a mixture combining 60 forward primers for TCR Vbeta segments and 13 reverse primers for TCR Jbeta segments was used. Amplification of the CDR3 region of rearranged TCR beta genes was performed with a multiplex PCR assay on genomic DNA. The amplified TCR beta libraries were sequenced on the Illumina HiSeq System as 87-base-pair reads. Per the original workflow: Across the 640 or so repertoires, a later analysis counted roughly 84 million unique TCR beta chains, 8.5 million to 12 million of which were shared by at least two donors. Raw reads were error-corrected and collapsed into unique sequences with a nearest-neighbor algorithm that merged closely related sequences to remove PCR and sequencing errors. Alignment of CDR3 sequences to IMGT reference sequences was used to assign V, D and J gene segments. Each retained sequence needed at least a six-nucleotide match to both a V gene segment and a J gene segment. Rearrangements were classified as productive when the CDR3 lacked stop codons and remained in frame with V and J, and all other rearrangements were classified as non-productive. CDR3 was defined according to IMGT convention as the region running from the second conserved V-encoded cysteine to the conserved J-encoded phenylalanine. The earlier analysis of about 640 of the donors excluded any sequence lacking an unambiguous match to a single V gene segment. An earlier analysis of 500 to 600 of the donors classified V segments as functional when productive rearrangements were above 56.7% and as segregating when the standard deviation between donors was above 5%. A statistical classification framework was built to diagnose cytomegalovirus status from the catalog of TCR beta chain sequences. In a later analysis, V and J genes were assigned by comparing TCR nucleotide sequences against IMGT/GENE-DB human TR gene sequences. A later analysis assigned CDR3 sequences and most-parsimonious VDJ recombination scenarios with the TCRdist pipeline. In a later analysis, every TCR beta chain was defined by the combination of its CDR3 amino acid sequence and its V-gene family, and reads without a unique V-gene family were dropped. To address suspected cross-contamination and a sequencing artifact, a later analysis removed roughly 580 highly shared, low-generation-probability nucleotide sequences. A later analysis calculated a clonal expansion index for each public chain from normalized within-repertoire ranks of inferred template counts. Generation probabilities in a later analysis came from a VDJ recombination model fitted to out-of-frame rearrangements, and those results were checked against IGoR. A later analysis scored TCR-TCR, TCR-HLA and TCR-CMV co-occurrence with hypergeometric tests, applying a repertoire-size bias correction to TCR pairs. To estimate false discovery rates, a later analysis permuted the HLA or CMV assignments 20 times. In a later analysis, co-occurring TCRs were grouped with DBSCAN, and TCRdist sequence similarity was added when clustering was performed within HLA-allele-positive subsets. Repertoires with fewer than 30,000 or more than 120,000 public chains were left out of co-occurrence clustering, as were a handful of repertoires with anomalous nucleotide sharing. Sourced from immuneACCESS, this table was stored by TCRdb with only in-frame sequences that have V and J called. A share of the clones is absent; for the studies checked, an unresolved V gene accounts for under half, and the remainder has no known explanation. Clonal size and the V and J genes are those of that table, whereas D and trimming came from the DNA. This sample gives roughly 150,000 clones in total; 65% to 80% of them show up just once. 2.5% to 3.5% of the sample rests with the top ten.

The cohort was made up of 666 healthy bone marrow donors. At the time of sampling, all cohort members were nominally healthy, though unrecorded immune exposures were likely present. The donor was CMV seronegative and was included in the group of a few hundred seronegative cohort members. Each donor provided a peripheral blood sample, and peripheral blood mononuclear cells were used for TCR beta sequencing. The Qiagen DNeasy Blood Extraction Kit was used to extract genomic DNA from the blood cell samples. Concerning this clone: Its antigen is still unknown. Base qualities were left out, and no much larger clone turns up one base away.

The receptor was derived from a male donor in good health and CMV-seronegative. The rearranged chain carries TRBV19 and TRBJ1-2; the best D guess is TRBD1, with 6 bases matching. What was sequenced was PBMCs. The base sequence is TGTGCCAGTAGTATAGAAGACAGGAGCACCTATGGCTACACCTTC. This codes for CASSIEDRSTYGYTF.